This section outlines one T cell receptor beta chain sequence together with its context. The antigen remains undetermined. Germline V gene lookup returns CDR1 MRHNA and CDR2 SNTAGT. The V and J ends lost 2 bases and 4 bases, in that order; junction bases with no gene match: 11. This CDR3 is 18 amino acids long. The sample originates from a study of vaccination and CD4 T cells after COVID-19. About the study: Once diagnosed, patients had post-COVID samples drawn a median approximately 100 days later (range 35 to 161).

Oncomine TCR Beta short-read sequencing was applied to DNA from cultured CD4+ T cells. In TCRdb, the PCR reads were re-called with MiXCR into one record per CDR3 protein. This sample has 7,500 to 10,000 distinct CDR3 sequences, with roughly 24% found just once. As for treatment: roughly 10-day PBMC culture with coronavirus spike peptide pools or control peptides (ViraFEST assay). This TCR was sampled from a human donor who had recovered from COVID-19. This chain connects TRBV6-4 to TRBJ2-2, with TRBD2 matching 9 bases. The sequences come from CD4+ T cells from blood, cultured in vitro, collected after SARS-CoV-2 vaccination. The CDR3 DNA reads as TGTGCCAGCAGTGACGGTAGCGGGAGAGTTCCCGGCACCGGGGAGCTGTTTTTT. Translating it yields CASSDGSGRVPGTGELFF.